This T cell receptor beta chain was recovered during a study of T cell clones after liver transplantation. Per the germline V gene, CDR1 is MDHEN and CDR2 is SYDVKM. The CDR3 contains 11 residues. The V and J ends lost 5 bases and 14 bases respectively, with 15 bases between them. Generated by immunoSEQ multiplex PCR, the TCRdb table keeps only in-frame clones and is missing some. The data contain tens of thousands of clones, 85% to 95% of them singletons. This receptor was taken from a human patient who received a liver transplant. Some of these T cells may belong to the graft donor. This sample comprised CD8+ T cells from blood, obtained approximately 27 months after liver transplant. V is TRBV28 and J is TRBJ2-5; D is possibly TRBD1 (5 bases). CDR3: CASSVTGDPYF. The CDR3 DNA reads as TGTGCCAGCAGTGTAACAGGAGACCCTTACTTC.